Below are 8 T cell receptor beta chains sequenced from a single sample in a study of cytomegalovirus exposure and HLA in healthy donors. Using immunoSEQ multiplex PCR, the repertoire was profiled, and TCRdb retains in-frame clones only, with some absent. The data contain some 48,000 clones, approximately 95% of them seen just once; the ten biggest clones take up 7.8%. Sequencing was carried out using PBMCs. The source is a woman aged 18-29 years in good health and CMV-seropositive.

The chain is built from TRBV6-4 and TRBJ2-2, with 15 bases lining up with TRBD2. The CDR3 runs to 16 residues. The J segment lost 4 bases and the V segment lost 6 bases, leaving 3 bases of the junction unmatched. CDR1 and CDR2 from the germline V gene are MRHNA and SNTAGT. The CDR3 DNA is TGTGCCAGCAGCAAGGGACTAGCGGGAGGCACCGGGGAGCTGTTTTTT. Its translation is CASSKGLAGGTGELFF.

V is TRBV30 and J is TRBJ2-7; D is perhaps TRBD2 (5 bases). V lost 0 bases, J lost 0 bases, and 6 bases lay in between. The germline V gene has CDR1 GTSNPN and CDR2 SVGIG (reference sequence). This CDR3 is 13 amino acids long. The CDR3 nucleotides read TGTGCCTGGAGTGTGAGCGGCTCCTACGAGCAGTACTTC. This encodes CAWSVSGSYEQYF. Full variable domain (outside the CDR3, taken from reference TRBV30 and TRBJ2-7): SQTIHQWPATLVQPVGSPLSLECTVEGTSNPNLYWYRQAAGRGLQLLFYSVGIGQISSEVPQNLSASRPQDRQFILSSKKLLLSDSGFYLCAWSVSGSYEQYFGPGTRLTVT.

The chain couples TRBV9 to TRBJ2-1, with a tentative D call TRBD2 (7 bases). This CDR3 has 16 amino acids. Germline CDR1 is SGDLS and CDR2 is YYNGEE. V lost 2 bases, J lost 3 bases, and 15 bases lay in between. The CDR3 region has the DNA TGTGCCAGCAGCGTCCAAGGGGGGGTGGGCTACAATGAGCAGTTCTTC. This encodes CASSVQGGVGYNEQFF.

The J gene is TRBJ2-1, the V gene TRBV19; TRBD1 is a possible D gene (6 bases). CDR3 length equals 17 residues. Germline CDR1 and CDR2: LNHDA and SQIVND (reference sequence). Trimming took off 5 bases at V and 9 bases at J, with 26 bases between the two ends. This CDR3 reads CASSFRQANGRHGEQFF. The CDR3 DNA follows: TGTGCCAGTAGTTTTCGACAGGCGAATGGGCGACACGGTGAGCAGTTCTTC.

This clone was recorded only once. In DNA, the CDR3 is TGTGCCACGGGCAGGGGGATGAACACTGAAGCTTTCTTT. It encodes CATGRGMNTEAFF. V and J are TRBV6-1 and TRBJ1-1; 7 bases are shared with TRBD1. CDR1 is MNHNS, CDR2 SASEGT, per germline. The CDR3 sequence is 13 residues long. With 10 bases clipped from V and 0 bases from J, the junction kept 5 bases outside the gene matches.

This chain uses TRBV7-3 with TRBJ1-6, with TRBD1 as a possible D gene (6 bases). This CDR3 has 18 residues. The germline V and J ends were trimmed by 1 base and 5 bases, with 18 bases remaining between them. In germline, CDR1 is SGHTA, CDR2 FQGTGA. The CDR3 region has the DNA TGTGCCAGCAGCTTAAGCGGGTCGGGGGGCAGGAATAATTCACCCCTCCACTTT. Its protein product is CASSLSGSGGRNNSPLHF.

This chain joins TRBV9 and TRBJ1-1; perhaps TRBD1 as D (5 bases). V was trimmed by 0 bases and J by 0 bases, leaving 9 bases between them. The length of the CDR3 is 15 residues. Germline lookup yields CDR1 SGDLS and CDR2 YYNGEE. Written as DNA, the CDR3 is TGTGCCAGCAGCGTAGTCGACAGCTTGAACACTGAAGCTTTCTTT. It codes for CASSVVDSLNTEAFF.

This sequence joins TRBV6-5 and TRBJ2-7, with 7 nucleotides matching TRBD1. CDR3 length: 13 amino acids. Germline V gives CDR1 MNHEY, CDR2 SVGAGI. V trimming: 4 bases; J trimming: 12 bases; junction bases outside the gene matches: 12. The CDR3 is CASSFSGQVDPYF. CDR3 nucleotide sequence: TGTGCCAGCAGTTTCAGCGGACAGGTTGATCCGTACTTC.